These 19 T cell receptor beta chains originate from one sample sequenced in a study of regulatory T cells in long-lasting Graves disease. iRepertoire HTBI primers and Arm-PCR of CDR3 regions built TCR beta libraries. MiXCR was run by TCRdb on the multiplex PCR reads, yielding one entry per CDR3 protein. The sample includes about 220,000 distinct CDR3 sequences, approximately 18% of them seen just once. Time point here: newly diagnosed GD, antithyroid drugs for less than 3 months. Generation of the TCR library employed RNA extracted from PBMCs. This sample also belongs to another study, concerning T cells in Graves' hyperthyroidism and ophthalmopathy.

This specimen consisted of peripheral blood mononuclear cells (PBMCs), obtained at new diagnosis, from a patient treated with antithyroid drugs. The receptor source for this set is a woman aged 25-40 years with Graves disease.

This clonotype has a count of ten or more. The chain recombines TRBV28 with TRBJ1-1; 11 nucleotides align to TRBD1. Trimming at V came to 3 bases and at J to 12 bases, leaving 9 bases not matched to a gene. The CDR3 extends over 14 amino acids. In germline, CDR1 is MDHEN, CDR2 SYDVKM. The CDR3 DNA reads TGTGCCAGCAGTTTCCCGGGACAGGGGGGAAAAACTTTCTTT. Its protein product is CASSFPGQGGKTFF.

This clonotype was detected ten times or more. V gene TRBV11-2 combines with J gene TRBJ1-2; weak D call: TRBD1 (5 bases). Trimming removed 5 bases from V and 6 bases from J, with 16 bases in between. The CDR3 contains 14 residues. Germline CDR1 is SGHAT and CDR2 is FQNNGV. The CDR3 here is CASSRGLPKDGYTF. CDR3 sequence (DNA): TGTGCCAGCAGCAGGGGACTTCCGAAGGATGGCTACACCTTC.

This clonotype was observed at least ten times. CDR3 region: CASSLLRGYTGELFF. DNA for the CDR3: TGTGCCAGCAGCTTATTGCGGGGTTACACCGGGGAGCTGTTTTTT. The V call is TRBV7-8, the J call TRBJ2-2, with a possible D match to TRBD2 (6 bases). The CDR3 loop spans 15 amino acids. The V end was cut by 2 bases, the J end by 3 bases, with 10 bases between. Germline values: CDR1 SGHVS, CDR2 FQNEAQ. The variable domain in full, completed from reference TRBV7-8 and TRBJ2-2, reads GAGVSQSPRYKVAKRGQDVALRCDPISGHVSLFWYQQALGQGPEFLTYFQNEAQLDKSGLPSDRFFAERPEGSVSTLKIQRTQQEDSAVYLCASSLLRGYTGELFFGEGSRLTVL.

This clonotype was observed many times. The V call is TRBV28, the J call TRBJ1-5, with 10 bases matching TRBD1. Germline V CDR1 and CDR2: MDHEN, SYDVKM. After removal of 5 bases from V and 1 base from J, the junction contained 11 bases not matched to a gene. This CDR3 spans 18 amino acids. DNA of the CDR3: TGTGCCAGCAGTAAACCCGGGACAGGGGTCGTGAGCAATCAGCCCCAGCATTTT. Its protein product is CASSKPGTGVVSNQPQHF.

The chain joins TRBV13 to TRBJ1-1; the D gene is possibly TRBD1 (6 bases). Trimming took 8 bases from V and 0 from J, leaving 19 bases between them. The germline V gene encodes CDR1 PRHDT and CDR2 FYEKMQ (reference sequence). The CDR3 loop spans 16 amino acids. CDR3 nucleotides: TGTGCCAGCGGGCGGACAGTGAAAGCCATGAACACTGAAGCTTTCTTT. As protein: CASGRTVKAMNTEAFF.

Ten or more counts support this clonotype. V and J are TRBV11-2 and TRBJ2-5; TRBD1 or TRBD2 may be the D gene (5 bases each). V was shortened by 6 bases and J by 7 bases, with 15 bases between the two germline ends. CDR3 length: 13 residues. Germline CDR1 SGHAT, CDR2 FQNNGV. CDR3 in amino acids: CASSPGALRTQYF. CDR3 bases: TGTGCCAGCAGTCCCGGGGCCCTGAGGACCCAGTACTTC.

This clonotype was observed a few times. A much bigger clone sits one base away, suggesting this may be a read error. V gene TRBV14 combines with J gene TRBJ1-3; no clear D. The CDR3 has 12 residues. Germline assignment: CDR1 SGHDN and CDR2 FVKESK. V lost 2 bases to trimming and J lost 8 bases, with 7 bases between them. The CDR3 nucleotides read TGTGCCAGCAGCCAAAAGGAAGACACCATATATTTT. Protein product: CASSQKEDTIYF.

The sample holds many counts of this clonotype. The CDR3 nucleotides read TGCAGTGCTAGGGGGGGACTCTCTGGCACAGATACGCAGTATTTT. Amino acid sequence: CSARGGLSGTDTQYF. The genes are TRBV20-1 and TRBJ2-3; TRBD2 might be the D (6 bases). Germline V lookup: CDR1 DFQATT, CDR2 SNEGSKA (reference sequence). The CDR3 runs to 15 residues. Between the trimmed V and J ends, which lost 3 bases and 1 base, there was a span of 14 bases.

This clonotype has a count of ten or more. The chain is built from TRBV20-1 and TRBJ2-1; 8 nucleotides align to TRBD2. The CDR3 length is 14 residues. V shed 3 bases, J shed 5 bases, and the junction held 6 bases outside the gene matches. Germline V gene lookup returns CDR1 DFQATT and CDR2 SNEGSKA (reference sequence). As DNA, the CDR3 is TGCAGTGCTAGTCTGGCGGGGGGTCACAATGAGCAGTTCTTC. Its translation is CSASLAGGHNEQFF.

This chain links TRBV29-1 with TRBJ1-1, with D perhaps matching TRBD1 (5 bases). The CDR3 consists of 12 residues. With 8 bases removed from V and 3 bases from J, the gap between germline ends came to 13 bases. Germline CDR1 SQVTM, CDR2 ANQGSEA. This CDR3 reads CSTRVSDTEAFF. The CDR3, as DNA: TGCAGCACCAGGGTCTCAGACACTGAAGCTTTCTTT. Combining the CDR3 with reference TRBV29-1 and TRBJ1-1 gives the whole variable domain SAVISQKPSRDICQRGTSLTIQCQVDSQVTMMFWYRQQPGQSLTLIATANQGSEATYESGFVIDKFPISRPNLTFSTLTVSNMSPEDSSIYLCSTRVSDTEAFFGQGTRLTVV.

This clonotype was detected only a few times. The V call is TRBV9, the J call TRBJ1-2; TRBD1 might be the D (5 bases). The CDR3 totals 15 residues. Germline V gene lookup returns CDR1 SGDLS and CDR2 YYNGEE. Trimming removed 0 bases at V and 7 bases at J, with 16 bases between. CDR3 residues: CASSVDAGGDFGYTF. CDR3 DNA: TGTGCCAGCAGCGTAGATGCCGGGGGGGATTTTGGCTACACCTTC.

Many counts were recorded for this clonotype. The chain employs TRBV19 and TRBJ2-7, with D possibly being TRBD1 (6 bases). Germline V lookup: CDR1 LNHDA, CDR2 SQIVND (reference sequence). V was pared by 1 base and J by 0 bases, with 10 bases between. CDR3 length: 15 residues. The CDR3 coding sequence is TGTGCCAGTAGTATAGGTGGGACACCCTCCTACGAGCAGTACTTC. It yields the protein CASSIGGTPSYEQYF.

This clonotype was recorded many times. V is TRBV20-1 and J is TRBJ1-1; 9 bases are shared with TRBD1. This CDR3 is 12 amino acids long. Trimming at V came to 6 bases and at J to 5 bases, leaving 4 bases not matched to a gene. Germline V gene data show CDR1 as DFQATT and CDR2 as SNEGSKA (reference sequence). For the CDR3, the DNA is TGCAGTGCGGGACAGGGAAATACTGAAGCTTTCTTT. The encoded protein is CSAGQGNTEAFF.

This clonotype was recorded at least ten times. CDR3 coding DNA: TGTGCCACCAGTGATCCCCAAGCGGGCGGGGGTAATGAGCAGTTCTTC. It translates to CATSDPQAGGGNEQFF. The chain links TRBV24-1 to TRBJ2-5; TRBD2 matches 7 bases. The closer fit of TRBJ2-1 to the DNA end suggests the J call may be wrong. This CDR3 spans 16 amino acids. Germline CDR1 reads KGHDR; CDR2 reads SFDVKD.

This clonotype was seen repeatedly, ten times or more. This rearrangement joins TRBV12-3 or TRBV12-4 to TRBJ1-4; tentative D call: TRBD1 (5 bases). The CDR3 is 14 residues long. The V end was cut by 2 bases, the J end by 8 bases, with 12 bases between. The CDR3 sequence: CASSLRQGGEKLFF. In DNA, the CDR3 is TGTGCCAGCAGTTTAAGGCAGGGAGGAGAAAAACTGTTTTTT.

Remarks on this clonotype: A read error may be the cause here, since a much bigger clone is one base away. This chain links TRBV20-1 with TRBJ2-2; D ambiguous. CDR3 size: 12 residues. Deletions cut 3 bases from V and 9 bases from J, with 11 bases between. The germline gives CDR1 DFQATT, CDR2 SNEGSKA (reference sequence). For the CDR3, the DNA is TGCAGTGCTAGTCAAGGTCCCAGGGAGCTGTTTTTT. Protein sequence: CSASQGPRELFF.

The table lists this clonotype with many counts. The chain couples TRBV6-5 to TRBJ2-5, with 11 bases lining up with TRBD2. The end of the DNA fits TRBJ2-1 better, so the J call may be wrong. Germline CDR1 and CDR2: MNHEY and SVGAGI. This CDR3 region has 17 residues. CDR3 loop: CASSSRLAGMRNNEQFF. The CDR3, as DNA: TGTGCCAGCAGTTCTAGACTAGCGGGGATGCGTAACAATGAGCAGTTCTTC.

This clonotype was seen at least ten times. The chain has TRBV30 and TRBJ1-1; D remains unclear. The CDR3 consists of 13 residues. V lost 3 bases and J 9 bases, leaving 17 bases between the germline ends. Per the germline V gene, CDR1 is GTSNPN and CDR2 is SVGIG (reference sequence). DNA of the CDR3: TGTGCCTGGAGGGAAGACACCCAAGGGAAAGCTTTCTTT. It codes for CAWREDTQGKAFF.

This clonotype was seen only a few times. This chain joins TRBV6-1 and TRBJ2-1; 9 nucleotides match TRBD2. Germline V gene sequence: CDR1 MNHNS, CDR2 SASEGT. The CDR3 contains 15 residues. With V trimmed by 7 bases and J by 4 bases, 8 bases remained unmatched. CDR3 bases: TGTGCCAGCATTCGTAGCGGGGGTGATTACAATGAGCAGTTCTTC. Its protein product is CASIRSGGDYNEQFF.